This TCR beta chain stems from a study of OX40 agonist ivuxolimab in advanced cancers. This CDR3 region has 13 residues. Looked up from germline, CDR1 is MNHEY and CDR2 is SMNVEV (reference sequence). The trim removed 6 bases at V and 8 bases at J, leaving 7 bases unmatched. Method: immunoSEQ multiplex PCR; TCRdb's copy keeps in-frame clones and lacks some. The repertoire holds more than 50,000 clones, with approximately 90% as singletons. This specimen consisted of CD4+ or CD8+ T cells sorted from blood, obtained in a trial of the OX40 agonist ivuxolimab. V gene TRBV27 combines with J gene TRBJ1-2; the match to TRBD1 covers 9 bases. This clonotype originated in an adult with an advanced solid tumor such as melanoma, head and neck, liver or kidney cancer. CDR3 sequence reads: CASSPGQGVGYTF. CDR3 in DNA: TGTGCCAGCAGCCCGGGACAGGGTGTCGGCTACACCTTC.